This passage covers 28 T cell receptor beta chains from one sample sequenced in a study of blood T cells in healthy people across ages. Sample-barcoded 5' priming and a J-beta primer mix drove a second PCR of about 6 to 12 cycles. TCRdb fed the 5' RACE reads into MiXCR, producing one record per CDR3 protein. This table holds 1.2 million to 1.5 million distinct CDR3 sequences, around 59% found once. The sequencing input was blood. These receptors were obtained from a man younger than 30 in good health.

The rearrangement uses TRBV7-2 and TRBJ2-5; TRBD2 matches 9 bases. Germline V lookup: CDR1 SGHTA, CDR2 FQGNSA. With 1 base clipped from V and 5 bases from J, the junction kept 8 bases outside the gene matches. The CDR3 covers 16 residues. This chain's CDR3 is CASSLVAGGGQETQYF. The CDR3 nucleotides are TGTGCCAGCAGCTTAGTGGCGGGGGGGGGGCAGGAGACCCAGTACTTC.

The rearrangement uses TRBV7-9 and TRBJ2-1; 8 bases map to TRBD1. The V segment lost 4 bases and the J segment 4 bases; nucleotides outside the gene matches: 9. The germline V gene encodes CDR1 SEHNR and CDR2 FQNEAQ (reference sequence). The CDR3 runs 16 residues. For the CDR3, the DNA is TGTGCCAGCAGCTCGACCGGGACAGGTCCTTACAATGAGCAGTTCTTC. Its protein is CASSSTGTGPYNEQFF. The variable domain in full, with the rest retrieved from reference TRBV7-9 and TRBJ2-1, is DTGVSQNPRHKITKRGQNVTFRCDPISEHNRLYWYRQTLGQGPEFLTYFQNEAQLEKSRLLSDRFSAERPKGSFSTLEIQRTEQGDSAMYLCASSSTGTGPYNEQFFGPGTRLTVL.

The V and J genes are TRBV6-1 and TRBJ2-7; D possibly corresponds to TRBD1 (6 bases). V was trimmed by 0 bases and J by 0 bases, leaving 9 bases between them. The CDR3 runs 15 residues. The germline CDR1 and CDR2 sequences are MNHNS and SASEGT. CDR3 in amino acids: CASSEAGTYSYEQYF. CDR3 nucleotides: TGTGCCAGCAGTGAAGCGGGGACATACTCCTACGAGCAGTACTTC.

The CDR3 loop reads CASSFNRDADTQYF. DNA of the CDR3: TGTGCCAGCAGCTTCAACAGGGACGCGGATACCCAGTACTTC. This sequence joins TRBV7-2 and TRBJ2-5, with D perhaps TRBD1 (6 bases). V was cut by 3 bases and J by 8 bases, with 16 bases left in between. This CDR3 contains 14 residues. Germline CDR1 SGHTA, CDR2 FQGNSA.

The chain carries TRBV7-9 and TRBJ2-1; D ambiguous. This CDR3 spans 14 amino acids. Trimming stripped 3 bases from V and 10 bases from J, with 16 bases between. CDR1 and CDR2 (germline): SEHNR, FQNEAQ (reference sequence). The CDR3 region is CASSFPNRAAEQFF. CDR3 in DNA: TGTGCCAGCAGCTTCCCCAATAGGGCGGCCGAGCAGTTCTTC.

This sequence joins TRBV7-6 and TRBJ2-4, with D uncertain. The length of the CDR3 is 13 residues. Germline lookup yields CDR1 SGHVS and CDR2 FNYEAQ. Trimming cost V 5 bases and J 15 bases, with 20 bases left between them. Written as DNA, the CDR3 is TGTGCCAGCAGCCCTGATTTTCCCGACGAGCGGTACTTC. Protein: CASSPDFPDERYF. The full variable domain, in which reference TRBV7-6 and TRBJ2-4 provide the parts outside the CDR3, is GAGVSQSPRYKVTKRGQDVALRCDPISGHVSLYWYRQALGQGPEFLTYFNYEAQQDKSGLPNDRFSAERPEGSISTLTIQRTEQRDSAMYRCASSPDFPDERYFGAGTRLSVL.

The CDR3 sequence is CSAAAGAKNQPQHF. Written as DNA, the CDR3 is TGCAGTGCTGCGGCCGGGGCAAAAAATCAGCCCCAGCATTTT. The V call is TRBV20-1, the J call TRBJ1-5; TRBD1 is a possible D gene (5 bases). CDR1 is DFQATT and CDR2 is SNEGSKA in the germline V gene (reference sequence). The length of the CDR3 is 14 residues. V lost 5 bases to trimming and J lost 4 bases, with 15 bases between them.

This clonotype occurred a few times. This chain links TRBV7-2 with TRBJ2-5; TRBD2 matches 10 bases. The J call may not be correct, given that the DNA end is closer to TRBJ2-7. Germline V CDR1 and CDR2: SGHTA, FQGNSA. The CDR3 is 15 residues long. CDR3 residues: CASSLRISGRYEQYF. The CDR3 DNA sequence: TGTGCCAGCAGCTTAAGGATTAGCGGGAGGTACGAGCAGTACTTC.

CDR3 region: CASSQDLAGREQYF. The CDR3 DNA sequence: TGTGCCAGCAGCCAAGATCTAGCGGGGAGGGAGCAGTACTTC. V and J are TRBV3-1 and TRBJ2-7; 9 bases fit TRBD2. CDR1 and CDR2 (germline): LGHDT, YNNKEL (reference sequence). V trimming: 0 bases; J trimming: 7 bases; junction bases outside the gene matches: 4. The CDR3 is 14 amino acids.

The CDR3 sequence: CASSQEGRTGSSYEQYF. The DNA of the CDR3 is TGCGCCAGCAGCCAAGAAGGACGGACAGGAAGCTCCTACGAGCAGTACTTC. V and J are TRBV4-1 and TRBJ2-7; 7 positions match TRBD1. The CDR3 totals 17 residues. V shed 0 bases, J shed 0 bases, and the junction held 8 bases outside the gene matches. Germline-derived CDR1 and CDR2 are MGHRA and YSYEKL.

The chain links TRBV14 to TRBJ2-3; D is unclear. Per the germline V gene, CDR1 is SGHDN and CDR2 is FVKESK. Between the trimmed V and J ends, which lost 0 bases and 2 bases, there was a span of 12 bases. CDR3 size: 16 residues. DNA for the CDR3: TGTGCCAGCAGCCAAGAACGTCAGTGGGACACAGATACGCAGTATTTT. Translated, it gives CASSQERQWDTDTQYF.

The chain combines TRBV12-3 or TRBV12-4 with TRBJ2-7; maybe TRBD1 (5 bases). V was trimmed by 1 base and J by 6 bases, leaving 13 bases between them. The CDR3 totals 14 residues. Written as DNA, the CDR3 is TGTGCCAGCAGTTTAGTGGGGCCGACGGTCGAGCAGTACTTC. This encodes CASSLVGPTVEQYF.

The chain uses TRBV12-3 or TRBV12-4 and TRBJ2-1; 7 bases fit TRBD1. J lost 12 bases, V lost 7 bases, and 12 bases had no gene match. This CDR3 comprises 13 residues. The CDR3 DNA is TGTGCCAGCACCCAAGTAGGGGACAGAGGGCAGTTCTTC. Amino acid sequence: CASTQVGDRGQFF.

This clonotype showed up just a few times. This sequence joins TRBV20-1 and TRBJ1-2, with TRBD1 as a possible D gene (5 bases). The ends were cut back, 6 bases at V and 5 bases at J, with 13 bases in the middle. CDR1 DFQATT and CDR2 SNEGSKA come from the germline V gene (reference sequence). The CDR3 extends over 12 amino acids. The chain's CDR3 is CSAHTGGYGYTF. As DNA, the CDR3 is TGCAGTGCCCACACTGGGGGTTATGGCTACACCTTC.

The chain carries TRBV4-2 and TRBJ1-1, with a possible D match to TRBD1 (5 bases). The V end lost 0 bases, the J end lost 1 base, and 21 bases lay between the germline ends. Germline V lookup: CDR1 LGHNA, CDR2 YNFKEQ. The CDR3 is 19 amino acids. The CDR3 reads CASSQDPQGRLPSNTEAFF. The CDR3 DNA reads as TGTGCCAGCAGCCAAGATCCCCAGGGTAGGCTACCCTCGAACACTGAAGCTTTCTTT.

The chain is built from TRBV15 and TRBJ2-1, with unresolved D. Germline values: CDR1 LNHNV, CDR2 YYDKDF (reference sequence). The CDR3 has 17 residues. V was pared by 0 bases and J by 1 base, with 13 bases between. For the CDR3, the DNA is TGTGCCACCAGCAGAGACCCTCTGGCGGTTTCCTACAATGAGCAGTTCTTC. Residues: CATSRDPLAVSYNEQFF.

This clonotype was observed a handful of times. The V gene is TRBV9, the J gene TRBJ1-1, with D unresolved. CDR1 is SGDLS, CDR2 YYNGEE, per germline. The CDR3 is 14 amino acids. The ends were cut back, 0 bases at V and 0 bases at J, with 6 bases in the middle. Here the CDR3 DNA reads TGTGCCAGCAGCGTAGTAACCATGAACACTGAAGCTTTCTTT. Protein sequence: CASSVVTMNTEAFF.

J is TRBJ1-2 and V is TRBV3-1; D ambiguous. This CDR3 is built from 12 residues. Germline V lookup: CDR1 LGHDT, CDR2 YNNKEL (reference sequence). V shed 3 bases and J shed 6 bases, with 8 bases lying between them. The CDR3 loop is CASSQGLDGYTF. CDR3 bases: TGTGCCAGCAGCCAGGGTCTGGATGGCTACACCTTC.

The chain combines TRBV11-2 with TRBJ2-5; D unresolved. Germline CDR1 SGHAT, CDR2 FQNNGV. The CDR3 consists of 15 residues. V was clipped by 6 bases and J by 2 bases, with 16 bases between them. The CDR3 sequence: CASRIGPLIQETQYF. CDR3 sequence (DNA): TGTGCCAGCAGGATCGGGCCGCTGATTCAAGAGACCCAGTACTTC. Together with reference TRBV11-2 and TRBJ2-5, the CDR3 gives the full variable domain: EAGVAQSPRYKIIEKRQSVAFWCNPISGHATLYWYQQILGQGPKLLIQFQNNGVVDDSQLPKDRFSAERLKGVDSTLKIQPAKLEDSAVYLCASRIGPLIQETQYFGPGTRLLVL.

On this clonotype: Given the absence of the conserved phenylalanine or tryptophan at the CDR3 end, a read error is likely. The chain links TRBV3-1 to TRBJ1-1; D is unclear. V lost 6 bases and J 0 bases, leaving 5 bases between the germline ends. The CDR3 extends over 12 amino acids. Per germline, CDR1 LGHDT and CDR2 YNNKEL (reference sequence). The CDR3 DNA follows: TGTGCCAGCAGTAAGCTGAACACTGAAGCTTTCCTT. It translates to CASSKLNTEAFL.

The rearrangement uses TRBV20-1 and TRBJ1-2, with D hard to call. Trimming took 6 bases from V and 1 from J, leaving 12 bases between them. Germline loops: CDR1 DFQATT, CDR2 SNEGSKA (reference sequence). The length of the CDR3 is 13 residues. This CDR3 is CSAAGSNNYGYTF. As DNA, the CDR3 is TGCAGTGCCGCGGGCAGCAATAACTATGGCTACACCTTC.

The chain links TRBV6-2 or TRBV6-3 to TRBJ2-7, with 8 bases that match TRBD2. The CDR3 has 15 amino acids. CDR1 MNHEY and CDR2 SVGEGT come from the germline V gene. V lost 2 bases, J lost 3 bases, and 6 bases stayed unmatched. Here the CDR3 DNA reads TGTGCCAGCAGTTACCGGGGACTAGAAAACTACGAGCAGTACTTC. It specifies CASSYRGLENYEQYF.

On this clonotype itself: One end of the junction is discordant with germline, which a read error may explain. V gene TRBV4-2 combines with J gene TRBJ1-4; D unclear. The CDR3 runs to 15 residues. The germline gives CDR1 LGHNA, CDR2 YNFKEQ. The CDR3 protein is CASSQVSTANAKLFF. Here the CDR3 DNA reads TGTGCCAGCAGCCAAGTATCGACTGCTAATGCAAAACTGTTTTTT.

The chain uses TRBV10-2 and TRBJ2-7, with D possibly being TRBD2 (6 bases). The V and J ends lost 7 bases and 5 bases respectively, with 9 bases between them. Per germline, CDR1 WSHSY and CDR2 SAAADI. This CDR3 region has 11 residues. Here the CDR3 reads CASIAGHEQYF. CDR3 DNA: TGCGCCAGCATTGCGGGACACGAGCAGTACTTC.

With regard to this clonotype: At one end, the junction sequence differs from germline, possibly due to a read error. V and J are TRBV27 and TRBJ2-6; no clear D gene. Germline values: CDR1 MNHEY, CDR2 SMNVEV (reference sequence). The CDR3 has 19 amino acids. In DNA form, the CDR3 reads TGCGCCAGCACCCCAGCGTCCGTTTTTCAGGACTCTGGGGCCAACGTCCTGACTTTC. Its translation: CASTPASVFQDSGANVLTF. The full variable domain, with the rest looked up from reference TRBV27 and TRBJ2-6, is EAQVTQNPRYLITVTGKKLTVTCSQNMNHEYMSWYRQDPGLGLRQIYYSMNVEVTDKGDVPEGYKVSRKEKRNFPLILESPSPNQTSLYFCASTPASVFQDSGANVLTFGAGSRLTVL.

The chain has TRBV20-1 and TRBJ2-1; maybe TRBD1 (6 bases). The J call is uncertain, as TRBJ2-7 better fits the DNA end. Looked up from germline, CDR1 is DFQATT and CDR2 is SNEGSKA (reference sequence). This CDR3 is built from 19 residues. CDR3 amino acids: CSGPKGTPEPLSSYNEQYF. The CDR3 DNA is TGCAGTGGGCCAAAGGGGACACCAGAACCGTTGAGCTCCTACAATGAGCAGTACTTC.

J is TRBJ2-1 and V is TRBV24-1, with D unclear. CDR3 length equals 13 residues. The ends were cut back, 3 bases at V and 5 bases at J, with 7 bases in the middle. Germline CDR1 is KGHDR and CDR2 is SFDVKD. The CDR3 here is CATSDRLHNEQFF. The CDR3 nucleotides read TGTGCCACCAGTGATCGACTCCACAATGAGCAGTTCTTC.

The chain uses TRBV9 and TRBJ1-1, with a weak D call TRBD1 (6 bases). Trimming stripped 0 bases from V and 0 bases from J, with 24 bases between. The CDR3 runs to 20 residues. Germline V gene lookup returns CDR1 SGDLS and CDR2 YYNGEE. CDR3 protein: CASSVAYNYGLRGMNTEAFF. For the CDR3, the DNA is TGTGCCAGCAGCGTAGCTTACAATTATGGTTTAAGGGGGATGAACACTGAAGCTTTCTTT.